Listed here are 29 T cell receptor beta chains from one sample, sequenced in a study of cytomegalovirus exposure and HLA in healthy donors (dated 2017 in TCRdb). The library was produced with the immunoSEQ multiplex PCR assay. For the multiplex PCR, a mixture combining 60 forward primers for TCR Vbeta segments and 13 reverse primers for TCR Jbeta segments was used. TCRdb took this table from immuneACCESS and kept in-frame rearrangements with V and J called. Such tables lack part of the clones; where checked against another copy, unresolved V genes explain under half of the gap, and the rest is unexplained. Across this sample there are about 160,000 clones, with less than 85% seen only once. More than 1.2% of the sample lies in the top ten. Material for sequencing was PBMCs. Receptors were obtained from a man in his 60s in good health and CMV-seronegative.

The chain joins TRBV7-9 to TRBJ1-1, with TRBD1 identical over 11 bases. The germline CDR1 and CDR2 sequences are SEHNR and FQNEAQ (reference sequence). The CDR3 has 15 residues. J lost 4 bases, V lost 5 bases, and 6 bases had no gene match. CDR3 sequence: CASSAGTGGVTEAFF. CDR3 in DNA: TGTGCCAGCAGCGCCGGGACAGGGGGAGTCACTGAAGCTTTCTTT.

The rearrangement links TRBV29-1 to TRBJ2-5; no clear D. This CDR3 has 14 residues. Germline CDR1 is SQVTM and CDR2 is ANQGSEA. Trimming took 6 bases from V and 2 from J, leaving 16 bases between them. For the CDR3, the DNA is TGCAGCGTACCTCCTACAGTGCCTCAAGAGACCCAGTACTTC. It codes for CSVPPTVPQETQYF.

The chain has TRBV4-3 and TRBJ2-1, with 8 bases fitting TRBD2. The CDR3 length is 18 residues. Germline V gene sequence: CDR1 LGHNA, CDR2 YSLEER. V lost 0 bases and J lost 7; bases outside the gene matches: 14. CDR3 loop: CASSQESPPAGALNEQFF. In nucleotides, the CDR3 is TGCGCCAGCAGCCAAGAATCTCCCCCAGCGGGAGCCCTTAATGAGCAGTTCTTC.

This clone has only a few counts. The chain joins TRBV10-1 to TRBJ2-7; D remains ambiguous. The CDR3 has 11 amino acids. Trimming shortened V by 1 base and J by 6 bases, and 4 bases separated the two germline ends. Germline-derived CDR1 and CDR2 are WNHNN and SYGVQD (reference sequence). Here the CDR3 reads CASSEWLEQYF. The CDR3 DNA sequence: TGCGCCAGCAGTGAGTGGCTCGAGCAGTACTTC.

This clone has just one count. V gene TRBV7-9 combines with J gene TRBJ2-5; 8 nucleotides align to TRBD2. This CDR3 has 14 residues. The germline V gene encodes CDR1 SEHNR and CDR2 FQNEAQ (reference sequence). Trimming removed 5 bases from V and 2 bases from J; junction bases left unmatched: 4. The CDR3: CASSKTSEQETQYF. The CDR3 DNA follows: TGTGCCAGCAGCAAGACTAGCGAGCAAGAGACCCAGTACTTC.

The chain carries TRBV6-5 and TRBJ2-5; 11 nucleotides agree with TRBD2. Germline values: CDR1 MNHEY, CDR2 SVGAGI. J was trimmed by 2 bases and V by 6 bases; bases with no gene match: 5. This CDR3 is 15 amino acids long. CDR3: CASSRSGREQETQYF. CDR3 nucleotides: TGTGCCAGCAGCCGTAGCGGGAGGGAACAAGAGACCCAGTACTTC.

CDR3 sequence (DNA): TGTGCCAGCAGCGCCGGGACTAGCGGCCCCTCCTACAATGAGCAGTTCTTC. Translation: CASSAGTSGPSYNEQFF. The J gene is TRBJ2-1, the V gene TRBV9, with 11 bases lining up with TRBD2. CDR3 length equals 17 residues. Germline lookup yields CDR1 SGDLS and CDR2 YYNGEE. The ends lost 3 bases at V and 0 bases at J; junction bases unmatched: 5.

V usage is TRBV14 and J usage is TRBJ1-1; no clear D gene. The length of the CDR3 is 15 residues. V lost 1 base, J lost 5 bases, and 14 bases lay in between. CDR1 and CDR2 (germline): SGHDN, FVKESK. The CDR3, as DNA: TGTGCCAGCAGCCAAGTTGTCGGGAAACGAACTGAAGCTTTCTTT. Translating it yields CASSQVVGKRTEAFF.

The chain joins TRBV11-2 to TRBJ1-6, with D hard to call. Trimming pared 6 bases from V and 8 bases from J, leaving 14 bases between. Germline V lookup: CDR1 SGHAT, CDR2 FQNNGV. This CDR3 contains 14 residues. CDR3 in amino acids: CASRPSAGDSPLHF. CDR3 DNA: TGTGCCAGCAGACCGTCAGCCGGGGATTCACCCCTCCACTTT.

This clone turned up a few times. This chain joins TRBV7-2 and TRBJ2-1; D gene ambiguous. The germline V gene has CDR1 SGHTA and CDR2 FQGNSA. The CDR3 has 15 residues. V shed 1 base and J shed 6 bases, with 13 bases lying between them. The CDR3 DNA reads TGTGCCAGCAGCTTAGTTCTTGGAGCGCGCAATGAGCAGTTCTTC. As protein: CASSLVLGARNEQFF. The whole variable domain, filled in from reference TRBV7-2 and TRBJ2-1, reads GAGVSQSPSNKVTEKGKDVELRCDPISGHTALYWYRQSLGQGLEFLIYFQGNSAPDKSGLPSDRFSAERTGGSVSTLTIQRTQQEDSAVYLCASSLVLGARNEQFFGPGTRLTVL.

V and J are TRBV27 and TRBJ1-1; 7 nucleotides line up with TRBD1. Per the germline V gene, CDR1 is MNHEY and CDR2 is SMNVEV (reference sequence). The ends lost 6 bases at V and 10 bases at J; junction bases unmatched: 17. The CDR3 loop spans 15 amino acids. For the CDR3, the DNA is TGTGCCAGCAGCCCTTCAGGGGGGCTTAGGAGGGTAGCTTTCTTT. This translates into CASSPSGGLRRVAFF.

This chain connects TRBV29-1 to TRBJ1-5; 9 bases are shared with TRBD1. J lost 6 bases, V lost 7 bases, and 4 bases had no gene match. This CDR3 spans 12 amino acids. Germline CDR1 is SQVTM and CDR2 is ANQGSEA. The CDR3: CSARTGVQPQHF. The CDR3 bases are TGCAGCGCTAGGACAGGGGTTCAGCCCCAGCATTTT.

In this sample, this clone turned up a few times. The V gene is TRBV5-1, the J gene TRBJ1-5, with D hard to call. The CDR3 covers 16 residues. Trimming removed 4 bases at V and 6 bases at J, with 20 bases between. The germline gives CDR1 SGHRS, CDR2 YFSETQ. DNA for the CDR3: TGCGCCAGCAGCCCGAGCCGCGAAGACTGCCTTCAGCCCCAGCATTTT. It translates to CASSPSREDCLQPQHF. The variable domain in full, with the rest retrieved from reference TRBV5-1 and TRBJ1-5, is KAGVTQTPRYLIKTRGQQVTLSCSPISGHRSVSWYQQTPGQGLQFLFEYFSETQRNKGNFPGRFSGRQFSNSRSEMNVSTLELGDSALYLCASSPSREDCLQPQHFGDGTRLSIL.

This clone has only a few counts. The CDR3 is CASSQLQGGRETQYF. The CDR3, as DNA: TGTGCCAGCAGCCAACTCCAGGGGGGCAGAGAGACCCAGTACTTC. V is TRBV6-6 and J is TRBJ2-5, with D perhaps TRBD1 (7 bases). The germline CDR1 and CDR2 sequences are MNHNY and SVGAGI (reference sequence). The CDR3 runs 15 residues. Between the trimmed V and J ends, which lost 6 bases and 4 bases, there was a span of 18 bases.

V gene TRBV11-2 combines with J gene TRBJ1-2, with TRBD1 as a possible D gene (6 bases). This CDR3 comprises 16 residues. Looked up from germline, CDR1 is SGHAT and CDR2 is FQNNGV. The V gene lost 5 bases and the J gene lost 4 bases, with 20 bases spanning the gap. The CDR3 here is CASSPLDNAGVYGYTF. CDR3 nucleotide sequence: TGTGCCAGCAGCCCTTTGGACAATGCAGGGGTCTATGGCTACACCTTC.

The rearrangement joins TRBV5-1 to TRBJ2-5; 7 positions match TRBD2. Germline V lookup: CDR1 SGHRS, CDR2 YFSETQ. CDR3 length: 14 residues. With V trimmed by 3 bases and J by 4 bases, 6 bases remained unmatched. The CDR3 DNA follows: TGCGCCAGCAGCTCCGGACTAGTTTCAGAGACCCAGTACTTC. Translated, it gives CASSSGLVSETQYF.

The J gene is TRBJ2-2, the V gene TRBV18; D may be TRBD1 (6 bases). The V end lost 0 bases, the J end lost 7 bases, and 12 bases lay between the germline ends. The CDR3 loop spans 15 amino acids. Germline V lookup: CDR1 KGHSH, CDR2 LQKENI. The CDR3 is CASSPPIQGGGELFF. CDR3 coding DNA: TGTGCCAGCTCACCACCGATACAGGGTGGCGGGGAGCTGTTTTTT.

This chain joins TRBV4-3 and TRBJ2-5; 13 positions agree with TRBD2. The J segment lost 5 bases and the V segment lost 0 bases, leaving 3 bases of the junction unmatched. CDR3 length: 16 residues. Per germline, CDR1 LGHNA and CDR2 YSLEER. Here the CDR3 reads CASSQDWTSGSETQYF. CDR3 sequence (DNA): TGCGCCAGCAGCCAAGATTGGACTAGCGGGAGCGAGACCCAGTACTTC.

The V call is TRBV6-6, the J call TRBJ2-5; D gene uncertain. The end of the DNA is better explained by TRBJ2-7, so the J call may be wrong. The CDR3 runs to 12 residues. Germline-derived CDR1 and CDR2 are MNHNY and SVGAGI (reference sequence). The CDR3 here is CASSYEVYEQYF. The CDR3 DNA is TGTGCCAGCAGTTACGAGGTCTACGAGCAGTACTTC.

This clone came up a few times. The CDR3 protein is CASSPGLAGEETQYF. Here the CDR3 DNA reads TGTGCCAGCAGCCCTGGACTAGCGGGAGAAGAGACCCAGTACTTC. V gene TRBV7-7 combines with J gene TRBJ2-5; 13 bases are shared with TRBD2. V trimming: 5 bases; J trimming: 3 bases; junction bases outside the gene matches: 3. From germline, CDR1 is SSHAT and CDR2 FNYEAQ (reference sequence). The CDR3 covers 15 residues.

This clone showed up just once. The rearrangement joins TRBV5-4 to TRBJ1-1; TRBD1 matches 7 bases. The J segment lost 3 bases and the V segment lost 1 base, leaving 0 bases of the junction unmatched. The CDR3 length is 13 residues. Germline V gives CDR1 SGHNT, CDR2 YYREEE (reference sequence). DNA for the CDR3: TGTGCCAGCAGCTTGACAGGGGACACTGAAGCTTTCTTT. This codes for CASSLTGDTEAFF.

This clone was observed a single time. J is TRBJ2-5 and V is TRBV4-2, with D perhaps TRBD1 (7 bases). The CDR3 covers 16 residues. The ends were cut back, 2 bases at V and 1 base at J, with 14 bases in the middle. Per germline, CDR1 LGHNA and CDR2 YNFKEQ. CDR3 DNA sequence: TGTGCCAGCAGCCAACCCTTGGAGGGGGCCCAAGAGACCCAGTACTTC. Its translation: CASSQPLEGAQETQYF.

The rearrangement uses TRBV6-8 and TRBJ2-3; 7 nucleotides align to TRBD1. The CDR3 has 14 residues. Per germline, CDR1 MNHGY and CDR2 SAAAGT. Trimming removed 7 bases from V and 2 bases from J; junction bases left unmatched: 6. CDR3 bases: TGTGCCAGCAACACGGGACAGAACACAGATACGCAGTATTTT. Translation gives CASNTGQNTDTQYF.

CDR3 nucleotides: TGCGCCAGCAGCGTTAGCGGGGGTACATACAATGAGCAGTTCTTC. Encoded protein: CASSVSGGTYNEQFF. The V call is TRBV5-1, the J call TRBJ2-1, with 9 nucleotides matching TRBD2. The CDR3 consists of 15 residues. Germline CDR1 and CDR2: SGHRS and YFSETQ. V shed 4 bases, J shed 4 bases, and the junction held 6 bases outside the gene matches.

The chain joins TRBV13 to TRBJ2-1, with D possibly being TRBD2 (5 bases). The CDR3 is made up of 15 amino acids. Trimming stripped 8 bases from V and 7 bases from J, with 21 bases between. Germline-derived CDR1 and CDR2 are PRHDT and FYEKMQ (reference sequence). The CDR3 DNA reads TGTGCCAGCTTACGATTTGGACTGTCGGCGAATGAGCAGTTCTTC. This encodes CASLRFGLSANEQFF.

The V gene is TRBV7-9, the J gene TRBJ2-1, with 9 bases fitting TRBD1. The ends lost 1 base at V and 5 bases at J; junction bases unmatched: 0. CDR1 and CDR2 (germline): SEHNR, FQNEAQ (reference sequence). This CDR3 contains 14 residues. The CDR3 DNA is TGTGCCAGCAGCTTAGGGGACAGGGACAATGAGCAGTTCTTC. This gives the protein CASSLGDRDNEQFF.

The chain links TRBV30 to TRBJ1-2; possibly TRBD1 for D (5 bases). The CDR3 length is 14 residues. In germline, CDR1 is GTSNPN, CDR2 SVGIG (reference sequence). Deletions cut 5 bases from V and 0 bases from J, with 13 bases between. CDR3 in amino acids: CAWGVGPANYGYTF. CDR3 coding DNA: TGTGCCTGGGGCGTGGGGCCAGCTAACTATGGCTACACCTTC.

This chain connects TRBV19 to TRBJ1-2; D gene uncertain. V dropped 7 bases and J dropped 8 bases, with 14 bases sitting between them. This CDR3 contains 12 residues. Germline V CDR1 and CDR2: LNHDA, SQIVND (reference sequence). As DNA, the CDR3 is TGTGCCAGTACCGGACTTGGGGAGGGCTACACCTTC. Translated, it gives CASTGLGEGYTF. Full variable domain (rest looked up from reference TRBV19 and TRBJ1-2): DGGITQSPKYLFRKEGQNVTLSCEQNLNHDAMYWYRQDPGQGLRLIYYSQIVNDFQKGDIAEGYSVSREKKESFPLTVTSAQKNPTAFYLCASTGLGEGYTFGSGTRLTVV.

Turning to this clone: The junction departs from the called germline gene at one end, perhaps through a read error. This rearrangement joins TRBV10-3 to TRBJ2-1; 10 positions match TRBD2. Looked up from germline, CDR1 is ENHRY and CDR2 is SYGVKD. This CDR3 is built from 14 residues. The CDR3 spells CAISVLAGEGEQLF. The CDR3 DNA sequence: TGTGCCATCAGTGTCCTAGCGGGAGAGGGGGAGCAGCTCTTC.